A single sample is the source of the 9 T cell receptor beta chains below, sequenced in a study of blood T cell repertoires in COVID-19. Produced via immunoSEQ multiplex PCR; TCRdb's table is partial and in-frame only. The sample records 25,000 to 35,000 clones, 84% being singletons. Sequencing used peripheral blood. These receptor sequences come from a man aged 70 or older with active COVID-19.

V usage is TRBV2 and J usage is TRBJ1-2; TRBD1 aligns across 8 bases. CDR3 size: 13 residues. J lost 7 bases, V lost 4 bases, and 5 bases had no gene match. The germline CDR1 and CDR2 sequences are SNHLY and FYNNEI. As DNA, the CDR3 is TGTGCCAGCAGTGCGCAGGGGGCTGGTGGCTACACCTTC. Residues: CASSAQGAGGYTF. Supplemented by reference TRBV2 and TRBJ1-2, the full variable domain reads EPEVTQTPSHQVTQMGQEVILRCVPISNHLYFYWYRQILGQKVEFLVSFYNNEISEKSEIFDDQFSVERPDGSNFTLKIRSTKLEDSAMYFCASSAQGAGGYTFGSGTRLTVV.

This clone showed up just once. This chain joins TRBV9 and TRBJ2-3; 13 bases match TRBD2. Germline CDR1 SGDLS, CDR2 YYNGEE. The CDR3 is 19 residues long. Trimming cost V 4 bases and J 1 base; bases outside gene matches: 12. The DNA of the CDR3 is TGTGCCAGCAGCTTCCGCGGGACTAGCGGGGCCGGGGGCACAGATACGCAGTATTTT. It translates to CASSFRGTSGAGGTDTQYF.

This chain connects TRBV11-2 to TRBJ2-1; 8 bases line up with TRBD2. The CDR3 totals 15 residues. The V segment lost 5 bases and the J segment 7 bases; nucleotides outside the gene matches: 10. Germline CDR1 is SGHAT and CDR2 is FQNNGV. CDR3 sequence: CASSLLAGPSNEQFF. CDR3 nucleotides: TGTGCCAGCAGCCTCTTAGCGGGGCCATCGAATGAGCAGTTCTTC.

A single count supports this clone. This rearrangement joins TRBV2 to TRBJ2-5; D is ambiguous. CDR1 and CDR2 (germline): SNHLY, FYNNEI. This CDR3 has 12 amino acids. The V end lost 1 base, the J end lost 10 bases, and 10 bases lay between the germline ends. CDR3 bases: TGTGCCAGCAGTGAAGAGGAGTGGAGCCAGTACTTC. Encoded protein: CASSEEEWSQYF.

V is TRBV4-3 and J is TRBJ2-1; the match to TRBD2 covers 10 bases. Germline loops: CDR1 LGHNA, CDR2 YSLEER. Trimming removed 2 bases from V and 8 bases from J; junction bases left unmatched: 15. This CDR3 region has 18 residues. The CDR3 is CASSQKGADSGGWDEQFF. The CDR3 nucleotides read TGCGCCAGCAGCCAAAAGGGGGCCGATAGCGGGGGGTGGGATGAGCAGTTCTTC.

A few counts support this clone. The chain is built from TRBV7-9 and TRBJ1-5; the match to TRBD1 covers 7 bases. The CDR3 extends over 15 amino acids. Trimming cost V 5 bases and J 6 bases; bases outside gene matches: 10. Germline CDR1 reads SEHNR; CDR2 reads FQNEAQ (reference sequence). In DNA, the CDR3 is TGTGCCAGCAGCGGTGACAGGGAGCCTGGTCAGCCCCAGCATTTT. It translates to CASSGDREPGQPQHF.

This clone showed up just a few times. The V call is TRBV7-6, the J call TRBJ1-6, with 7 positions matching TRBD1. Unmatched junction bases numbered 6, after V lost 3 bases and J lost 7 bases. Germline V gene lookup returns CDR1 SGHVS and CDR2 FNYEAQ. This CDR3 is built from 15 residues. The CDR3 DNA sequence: TGTGCCAGCAGCTTGGGGGGACAGAGGAATTCACCCCTCCACTTT. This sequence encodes CASSLGGQRNSPLHF.

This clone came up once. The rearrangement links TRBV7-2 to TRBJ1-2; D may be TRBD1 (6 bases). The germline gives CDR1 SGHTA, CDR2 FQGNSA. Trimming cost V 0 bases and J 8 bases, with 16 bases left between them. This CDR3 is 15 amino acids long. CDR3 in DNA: TGTGCCAGCAGCTTAGCTTTGGGAACAGGGAAAGGCTACACCTTC. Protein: CASSLALGTGKGYTF.

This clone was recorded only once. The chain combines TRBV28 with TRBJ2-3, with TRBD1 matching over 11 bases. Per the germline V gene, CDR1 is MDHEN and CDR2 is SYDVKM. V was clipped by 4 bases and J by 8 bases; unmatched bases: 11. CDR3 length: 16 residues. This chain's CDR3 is CASSSIPGQGDGTQYF. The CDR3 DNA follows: TGTGCCAGCAGTTCGATTCCGGGACAGGGGGACGGTACGCAGTATTTT.